The clone carrying this TCR beta chain was seen a handful of times. As yet, its antigen is unknown. The data stem from a study of CD8+ T cells in alopecia areata. Trimming removed 2 bases at V and 3 bases at J, with 4 bases between. The CDR3 totals 12 residues. Germline loops: CDR1 KGHSY, CDR2 FQNENV. Study-level points and caveats: Possibly because of HLA-related factors, TCR sharing was less clear across patients than in mice.

cDNA prepared by RNA extraction and subsequent reverse transcription served as the template for sequencing. The data were produced by immunoSEQ multiplex PCR, yet TCRdb's version contains in-frame clones alone and is incomplete. The sample contains about 200,000 clones, roughly three fifths of which appear only once. Sequenced material: CD8+ T cells sorted from blood. The origin of this receptor is a human donor in good health. The chain combines TRBV16 with TRBJ1-1; no firm D call. The CDR3 DNA sequence: TGTGCCAGCAGCCAACTGGACACTGAAGCTTTCTTT. Encoded protein: CASSQLDTEAFF.